The sample holds many counts of the clone carrying this TCR beta chain. Its specificity is unknown. Amplified regions were TCR beta CDR3 sequences from RNA transcripts. Primed by the HTBI set, a first-round RT-PCR was run on the TCR CDR3. MiXCR was run by TCRdb on the multiplex PCR reads, yielding one entry per CDR3 protein. The sample carries about 380,000 distinct CDR3 sequences, about 15% recorded once. The sample originates from a study of T cells in Graves' hyperthyroidism and ophthalmopathy. Study-wide findings and caveats: For ophthalmopathy, model prediction preceded onset by a median approximately 6 months. Most thyroid clonotypes that were expanded above 0.001 also turned up in blood.

For Graves' hyperthyroidism to be stable, ophthalmopathy could not progress within 18 months. Hyperthyroidism was newly diagnosed in patients aged 18 to 65 (duration under 2 months). This receptor was obtained from a woman between 55 and 75 years old with Graves' hyperthyroidism. Source material: blood.

The CDR3 DNA reads as TGTGCCAGCAGCCGCATCCGGGACAGCGACACCGGGGAGCTGTTTTTT. Translated, it gives CASSRIRDSDTGELFF. The V call is TRBV3-1, the J call TRBJ2-2; 7 nucleotides align to TRBD1. The V and J ends lost 4 bases and 3 bases, in that order; junction bases with no gene match: 8. Germline values: CDR1 LGHDT, CDR2 YNNKEL (reference sequence). The CDR3 is 16 amino acids.